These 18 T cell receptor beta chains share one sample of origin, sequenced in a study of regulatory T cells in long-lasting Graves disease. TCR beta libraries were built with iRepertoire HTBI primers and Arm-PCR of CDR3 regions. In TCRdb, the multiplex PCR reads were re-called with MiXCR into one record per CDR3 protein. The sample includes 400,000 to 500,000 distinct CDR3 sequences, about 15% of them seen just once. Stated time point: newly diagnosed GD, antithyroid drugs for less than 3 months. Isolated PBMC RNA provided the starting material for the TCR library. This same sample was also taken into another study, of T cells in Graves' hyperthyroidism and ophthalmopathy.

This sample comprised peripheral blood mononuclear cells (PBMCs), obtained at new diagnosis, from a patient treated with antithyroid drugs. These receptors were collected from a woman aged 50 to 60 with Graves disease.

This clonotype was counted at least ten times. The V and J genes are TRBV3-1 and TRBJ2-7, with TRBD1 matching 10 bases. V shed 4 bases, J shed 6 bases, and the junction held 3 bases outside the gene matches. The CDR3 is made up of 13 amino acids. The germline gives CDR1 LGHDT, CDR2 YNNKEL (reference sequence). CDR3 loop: CASSRGQGGEQYF. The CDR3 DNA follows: TGTGCCAGCAGCCGCGGACAGGGGGGCGAGCAGTACTTC.

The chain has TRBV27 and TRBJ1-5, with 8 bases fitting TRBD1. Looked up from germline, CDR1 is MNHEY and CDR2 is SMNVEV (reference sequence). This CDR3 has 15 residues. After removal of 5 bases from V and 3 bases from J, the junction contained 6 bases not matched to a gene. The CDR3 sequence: CASSPGQGPNQPQHF. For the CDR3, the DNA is TGTGCCAGCAGTCCCGGACAGGGCCCCAATCAGCCCCAGCATTTT.

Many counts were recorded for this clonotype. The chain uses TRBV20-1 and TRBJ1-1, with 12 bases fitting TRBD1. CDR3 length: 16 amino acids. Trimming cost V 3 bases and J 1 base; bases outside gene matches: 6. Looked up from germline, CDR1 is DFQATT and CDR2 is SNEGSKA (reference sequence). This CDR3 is CSARPRDRGPNTEAFF. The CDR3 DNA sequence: TGCAGTGCTAGGCCCCGGGACAGGGGGCCGAACACTGAAGCTTTCTTT.

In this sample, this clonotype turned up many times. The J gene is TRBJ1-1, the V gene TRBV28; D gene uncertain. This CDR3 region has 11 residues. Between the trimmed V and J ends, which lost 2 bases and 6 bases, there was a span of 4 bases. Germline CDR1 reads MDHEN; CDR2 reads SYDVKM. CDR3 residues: CASSLISEAFF. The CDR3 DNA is TGTGCCAGCAGTTTAATTTCTGAAGCTTTCTTT.

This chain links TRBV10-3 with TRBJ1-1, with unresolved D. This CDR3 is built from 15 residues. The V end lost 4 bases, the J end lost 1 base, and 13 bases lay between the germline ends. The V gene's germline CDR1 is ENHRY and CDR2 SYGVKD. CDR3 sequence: CAISGVTERNTEAFF. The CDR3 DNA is TGTGCCATCAGTGGGGTAACAGAAAGGAACACTGAAGCTTTCTTT.

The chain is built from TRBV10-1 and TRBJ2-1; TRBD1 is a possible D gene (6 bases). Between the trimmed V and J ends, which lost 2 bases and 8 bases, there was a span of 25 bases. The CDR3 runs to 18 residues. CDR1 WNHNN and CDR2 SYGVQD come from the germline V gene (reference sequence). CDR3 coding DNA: TGCGCCAGCAGTGAGCCCGGAGCTAGGAAGGGGGTCGGCGATGAGCAGTTCTTC. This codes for CASSEPGARKGVGDEQFF.

In DNA form, the CDR3 reads TGTGCCAGTAGTATAGATCTTCGGGCCTACACAGATACGCAGTATTTT. Translation gives CASSIDLRAYTDTQYF. The rearrangement uses TRBV19 and TRBJ2-3; D remains ambiguous. Germline loops: CDR1 LNHDA, CDR2 SQIVND (reference sequence). This CDR3 has 16 residues. V was cut by 0 bases and J by 2 bases, with 12 bases left in between.

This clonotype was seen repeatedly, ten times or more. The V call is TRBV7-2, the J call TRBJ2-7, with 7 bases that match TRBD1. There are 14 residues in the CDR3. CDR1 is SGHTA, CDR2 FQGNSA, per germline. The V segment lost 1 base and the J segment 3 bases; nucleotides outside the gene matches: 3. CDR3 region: CASSLDYRGYEQYF. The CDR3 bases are TGTGCCAGCAGCTTAGACTACAGGGGCTACGAGCAGTACTTC.

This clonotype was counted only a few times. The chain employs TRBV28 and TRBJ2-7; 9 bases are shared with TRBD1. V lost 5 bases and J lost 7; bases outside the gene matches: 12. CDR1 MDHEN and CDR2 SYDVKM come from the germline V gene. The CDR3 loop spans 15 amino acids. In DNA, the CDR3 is TGTGCCAGCAGTCCACAGGGGGCAACCTACGGAGAGCAGTACTTC. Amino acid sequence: CASSPQGATYGEQYF.

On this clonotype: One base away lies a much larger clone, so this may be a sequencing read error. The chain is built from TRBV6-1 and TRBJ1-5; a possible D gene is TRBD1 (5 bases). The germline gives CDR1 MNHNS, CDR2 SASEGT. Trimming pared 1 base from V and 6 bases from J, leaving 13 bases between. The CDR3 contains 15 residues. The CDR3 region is CASSEVGERGQPQHF. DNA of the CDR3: TGTGCCAGCAGTGAAGTAGGGGAAAGGGGTCAGCCCCAGCATTTT.

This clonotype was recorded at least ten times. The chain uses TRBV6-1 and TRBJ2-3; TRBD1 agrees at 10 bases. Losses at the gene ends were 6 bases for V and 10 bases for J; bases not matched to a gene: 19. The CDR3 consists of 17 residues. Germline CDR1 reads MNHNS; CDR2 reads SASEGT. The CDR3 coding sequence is TGTGCCAGCAGCGACAGGGGGCGAAGGCGGGAGGTCCCCGCGCAGTATTTT. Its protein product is CASSDRGRRREVPAQYF.

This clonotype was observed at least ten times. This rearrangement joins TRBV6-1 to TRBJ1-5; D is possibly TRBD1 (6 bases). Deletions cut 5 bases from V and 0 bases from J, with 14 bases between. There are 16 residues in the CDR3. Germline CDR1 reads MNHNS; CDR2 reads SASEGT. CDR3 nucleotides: TGTGCCAGCAGTACAACGGGGGCATATAGCAATCAGCCCCAGCATTTT. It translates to CASSTTGAYSNQPQHF.

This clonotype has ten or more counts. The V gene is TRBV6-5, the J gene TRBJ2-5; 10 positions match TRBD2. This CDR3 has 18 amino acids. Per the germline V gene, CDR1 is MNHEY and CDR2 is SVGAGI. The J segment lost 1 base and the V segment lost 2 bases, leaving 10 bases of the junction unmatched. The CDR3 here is CASSYDSQAGGVQETQYF. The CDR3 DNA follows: TGTGCCAGCAGTTACGACTCCCAAGCGGGAGGGGTCCAAGAGACCCAGTACTTC.

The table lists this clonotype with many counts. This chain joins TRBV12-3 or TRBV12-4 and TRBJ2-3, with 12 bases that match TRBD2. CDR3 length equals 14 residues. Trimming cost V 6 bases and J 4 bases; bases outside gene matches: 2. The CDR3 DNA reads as TGTGCCAGCAGCCCTAGCGGGAGGGCAGATACGCAGTATTTT. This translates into CASSPSGRADTQYF.

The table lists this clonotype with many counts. CDR3 residues: CASSVGGYGHGYTF. DNA of the CDR3: TGTGCCAGCAGCGTAGGTGGATACGGACATGGCTACACCTTC. The chain is built from TRBV9 and TRBJ1-2; D is ambiguous. The germline V gene encodes CDR1 SGDLS and CDR2 YYNGEE. This CDR3 has 14 amino acids. V lost 0 bases and J 6 bases, leaving 12 bases between the germline ends. The full variable domain, in which reference TRBV9 and TRBJ1-2 provide the parts outside the CDR3, is DSGVTQTPKHLITATGQRVTLRCSPRSGDLSVYWYQQSLDQGLQFLIQYYNGEERAKGNILERFSAQQFPDLHSELNLSSLELGDSALYFCASSVGGYGHGYTFGSGTRLTVV.

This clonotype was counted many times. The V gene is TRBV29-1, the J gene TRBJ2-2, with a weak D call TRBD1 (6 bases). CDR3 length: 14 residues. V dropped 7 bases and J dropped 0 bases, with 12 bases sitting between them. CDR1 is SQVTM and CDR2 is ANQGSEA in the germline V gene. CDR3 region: CSAFTGTNTGELFF. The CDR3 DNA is TGCAGCGCCTTTACAGGGACGAACACCGGGGAGCTGTTTTTT.

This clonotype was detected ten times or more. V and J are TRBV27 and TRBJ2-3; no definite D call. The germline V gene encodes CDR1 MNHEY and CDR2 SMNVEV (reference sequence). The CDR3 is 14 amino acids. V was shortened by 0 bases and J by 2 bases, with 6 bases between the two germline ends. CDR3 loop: CASSLSFFTDTQYF. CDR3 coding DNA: TGTGCCAGCAGTTTATCGTTTTTCACAGATACGCAGTATTTT.

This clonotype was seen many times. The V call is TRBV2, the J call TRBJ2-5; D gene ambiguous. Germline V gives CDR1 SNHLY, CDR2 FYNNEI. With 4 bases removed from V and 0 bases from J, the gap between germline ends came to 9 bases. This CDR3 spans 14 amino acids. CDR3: CASSALTDQETQYF. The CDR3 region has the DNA TGTGCCAGCAGTGCCCTTACCGACCAAGAGACCCAGTACTTC. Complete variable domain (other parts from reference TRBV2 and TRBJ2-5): EPEVTQTPSHQVTQMGQEVILRCVPISNHLYFYWYRQILGQKVEFLVSFYNNEISEKSEIFDDQFSVERPDGSNFTLKIRSTKLEDSAMYFCASSALTDQETQYFGPGTRLLVL.